This T cell receptor beta chain stems from a study of T cells in localized non-small cell lung cancer. Findings of the study overall: Investigators sequenced only a single tumor region, leaving heterogeneity possible. Uninvolved adjacent lung showed higher T cell clonality than tumor. Across samples, adjacent lung featured a median roughly 60 of the top 100 tumor clones. Among blood samples, higher T cell density accompanied longer overall survival.

Data came from immunoSEQ multiplex PCR; TCRdb stores just in-frame clones and leaves some out. This sample has about 24,000 clones, with more than 65% found just once. Comments on this clone: Its specificity is unknown.

Trimming pared 0 bases from V and 2 bases from J, leaving 11 bases between. This CDR3 region has 15 residues. Germline CDR1 is LNHNV and CDR2 is YYDKDF (reference sequence). The source was PBMCs, collected before any cancer treatment. V usage is TRBV15 and J usage is TRBJ2-7; no firm D call. This TCR was recovered from a man aged 35-69 years with stage II lung adenocarcinoma. The CDR3 nucleotides read TGTGCCACCAGCAGAGATCGCGATGGCACCTACGAGCAGTACTTC. This encodes CATSRDRDGTYEQYF.